This T cell receptor beta chain stems from a study of tumor-infiltrating lymphocytes in primary liver carcinoma. Turning to the study itself: Resection treated the patients' primary liver carcinoma.

The study, taken as a whole, reports: The use of bulk unsorted samples meant that CD4+ and CD8+ repertoires were not compared. Significantly greater top-250-clone fractions characterized tumors relative to blood (p = 0.039). Lower overlap was observed for tumor-adjacent and tumor-blood pairs relative to tumor region pairs.

This clonotype was counted many times. Its antigen is not identified. CDR1 and CDR2 from the germline V gene are SGHNT and YYREEE (reference sequence). The trim removed 6 bases at V and 10 bases at J, leaving 7 bases unmatched. This CDR3 spans 13 amino acids. With a constant-region primer, TCR beta cDNA was made from approximately 510 ng of total RNA. Library construction for TCR beta comprised three nested multiplex PCR rounds performed with slightly modified ARM-PCR. It was with TRBV1-TRBV30 forward primers and a C-beta reverse primer that the first two PCR rounds were run, at 10 cycles each. TCRdb itself ran the multiplex PCR reads through MiXCR, one entry per CDR3 protein. The table shows about 320,000 distinct CDR3 sequences, with over 55% occurring only once. The source of the blood RNA was unsorted whole blood, and germline DNA was extracted as well.

V usage is TRBV5-4 and J usage is TRBJ2-1; 10 nucleotides align to TRBD2. The sequenced material came from peripheral blood. This TCR came from a man aged 35-49 years with primary liver carcinoma and hepatitis B virus infection. CDR3 DNA sequence: TGTGCCAGCAAGGCTAGCGGGAGATGGGAGCAGTTCTTC. It encodes CASKASGRWEQFF.